Below, 25 T cell receptor beta chains from the same sample are listed, as sequenced in a study of cytomegalovirus exposure and HLA in healthy donors. PCR used 60 Vbeta primers and 13 Jbeta primers. The data were produced by immunoSEQ multiplex PCR, yet TCRdb's version contains in-frame clones alone and is incomplete. Among about 200,000 clones, approximately 70% were seen once, and the ten largest hold 1.8%. The specimen was PBMCs. These receptors were taken from a woman aged 25 to 45 in good health and CMV-seronegative.

The rearrangement joins TRBV25-1 to TRBJ2-7; D is possibly TRBD1 (5 bases). Per germline, CDR1 MGHDK and CDR2 SYGVNS. Trimming pared 2 bases from V and 1 base from J, leaving 9 bases between. The CDR3 is 14 amino acids. The CDR3 here is CASSEQGRSYEQYF. The CDR3 DNA follows: TGTGCCAGCAGTGAACAGGGTCGGTCCTACGAGCAGTACTTC.

The V gene is TRBV11-2, the J gene TRBJ2-5; D uncertain. Trimming removed 3 bases at V and 2 bases at J, with 4 bases between. The CDR3 sequence is 12 residues long. Germline V gene data show CDR1 as SGHAT and CDR2 as FQNNGV. Written as DNA, the CDR3 is TGTGCCAGCAGCTTCGTTCAAGAGACCCAGTACTTC. Amino acids: CASSFVQETQYF.

The rearrangement uses TRBV19 and TRBJ2-1; a possible D gene is TRBD2 (7 bases). This CDR3 spans 14 amino acids. Per germline, CDR1 LNHDA and CDR2 SQIVND (reference sequence). Trimming left V 11 bases short and J 5 bases short, with 19 bases between. CDR3 in amino acids: CASQDGGAHNEQFF. Written as DNA, the CDR3 is TGTGCCTCCCAGGATGGGGGGGCCCACAATGAGCAGTTCTTC.

This clone was observed a single time. This chain joins TRBV4-1 and TRBJ1-1, with D perhaps matching TRBD1 (6 bases). This CDR3 is 15 amino acids long. CDR1 is MGHRA, CDR2 YSYEKL, per germline. Trimming left V 4 bases short and J 2 bases short, with 14 bases between. CDR3 amino acids: CASSPDFRGNTEAFF. The CDR3 coding sequence is TGCGCCAGCAGCCCGGATTTCAGGGGCAACACTGAAGCTTTCTTT.

This clone has only one observation. The chain links TRBV11-2 to TRBJ2-7, with D possibly TRBD2 on 5 matching bases. The V gene's germline CDR1 is SGHAT and CDR2 FQNNGV. CDR3 length: 14 amino acids. Trimming took off 5 bases at V and 3 bases at J, with 14 bases between the two ends. The CDR3 DNA reads as TGTGCCAGCAGCCTTCAGAGCGGAGGCTACGAGCAGTACTTC. This encodes CASSLQSGGYEQYF. The full variable domain, in which reference TRBV11-2 and TRBJ2-7 provide the parts outside the CDR3, is EAGVAQSPRYKIIEKRQSVAFWCNPISGHATLYWYQQILGQGPKLLIQFQNNGVVDDSQLPKDRFSAERLKGVDSTLKIQPAKLEDSAVYLCASSLQSGGYEQYFGPGTRLTVT.

The chain is built from TRBV6-1 and TRBJ1-2; D uncertain. Trimming removed 3 bases from V and 5 bases from J, with 7 bases in between. Germline values: CDR1 MNHNS, CDR2 SASEGT. CDR3 length: 12 residues. The CDR3: CASSDWAYGYTF. The CDR3, as DNA: TGTGCCAGCAGTGATTGGGCATATGGCTACACCTTC.

The gene calls are TRBV18 and TRBJ1-1; no reliable D call. Germline CDR1 reads KGHSH; CDR2 reads LQKENI. V lost 3 bases and J lost 1, with 9 bases in between. CDR3 size: 14 residues. CDR3 sequence: CASSPPPGNTEAFF. The CDR3 nucleotides read TGTGCCAGCTCACCCCCGCCGGGGAACACTGAAGCTTTCTTT. Combining the CDR3 with reference TRBV18 and TRBJ1-1 gives the whole variable domain NAGVMQNPRHLVRRRGQEARLRCSPMKGHSHVYWYRQLPEEGLKFMVYLQKENIIDESGMPKERFSAEFPKEGPSILRIQQVVRGDSAAYFCASSPPPGNTEAFFGQGTRLTVV.

The chain couples TRBV19 to TRBJ2-7, with D uncertain. With 4 bases removed from V and 3 bases from J, the gap between germline ends came to 10 bases. CDR3 size: 13 residues. Germline lookup yields CDR1 LNHDA and CDR2 SQIVND (reference sequence). The CDR3, as DNA: TGTGCCAGTAGTAGGGTATCAGGCTACGAGCAGTACTTC. Amino acids: CASSRVSGYEQYF. Drawing the rest from reference TRBV19 and TRBJ2-7, the complete variable domain is DGGITQSPKYLFRKEGQNVTLSCEQNLNHDAMYWYRQDPGQGLRLIYYSQIVNDFQKGDIAEGYSVSREKKESFPLTVTSAQKNPTAFYLCASSRVSGYEQYFGPGTRLTVT.

The J gene is TRBJ2-3, the V gene TRBV9; 10 nucleotides match TRBD2. The CDR3 extends over 16 amino acids. CDR1 is SGDLS and CDR2 is YYNGEE in the germline V gene. The ends lost 3 bases at V and 1 base at J; junction bases unmatched: 5. The CDR3 DNA is TGTGCCAGCAGCGCCACCCTAGCGGGGGGCACAGATACGCAGTATTTT. Translated: CASSATLAGGTDTQYF.

This clone was seen a single time. This rearrangement joins TRBV7-9 to TRBJ2-7; TRBD2 agrees at 8 bases. Germline assignment: CDR1 SEHNR and CDR2 FQNEAQ (reference sequence). This CDR3 has 14 residues. V lost 5 bases and J lost 3; bases outside the gene matches: 6. CDR3 nucleotides: TGTGCCAGCAGCAACCAGACTAGCGACTACGAGCAGTACTTC. It codes for CASSNQTSDYEQYF.

This clone was detected once. This sequence joins TRBV9 and TRBJ1-2; D call uncertain. The ends were cut back, 0 bases at V and 4 bases at J, with 10 bases in the middle. The CDR3 is made up of 14 amino acids. The germline V gene encodes CDR1 SGDLS and CDR2 YYNGEE. The CDR3 nucleotides read TGTGCCAGCAGCGTAGTTTCAGGTGGCTATGGCTACACCTTC. Translation gives CASSVVSGGYGYTF.

The chain joins TRBV7-8 to TRBJ2-2, with TRBD2 as a possible D gene (6 bases). The CDR3 is 14 amino acids. Trimming cost V 9 bases and J 0 bases, with 11 bases left between them. CDR1 SGHVS and CDR2 FQNEAQ come from the germline V gene. The CDR3 DNA reads TGTGCCAGTCGGGGGATCGCGAACACCGGGGAGCTGTTTTTT. Its translation: CASRGIANTGELFF. The variable domain in full, completed from reference TRBV7-8 and TRBJ2-2, reads GAGVSQSPRYKVAKRGQDVALRCDPISGHVSLFWYQQALGQGPEFLTYFQNEAQLDKSGLPSDRFFAERPEGSVSTLKIQRTQQEDSAVYLCASRGIANTGELFFGEGSRLTVL.

The J gene is TRBJ1-2, the V gene TRBV7-9; possible D gene TRBD1, 5 bases. Germline V gene data show CDR1 as SEHNR and CDR2 as FQNEAQ (reference sequence). Trimming cost V 5 bases and J 8 bases, with 12 bases left between them. The CDR3 has 12 residues. CDR3 amino acids: CASSPGGAGYTF. CDR3 sequence (DNA): TGTGCCAGCAGCCCCGGAGGGGCGGGCTACACCTTC.

The gene calls are TRBV7-9 and TRBJ2-1; D may be TRBD1 (9 bases). Germline lookup yields CDR1 SEHNR and CDR2 FQNEAQ (reference sequence). CDR3 length: 18 amino acids. Trimming shortened V by 5 bases and J by 6 bases, and 26 bases separated the two germline ends. The CDR3 loop is CASSLKFGTGTRSNEQFF. CDR3 coding DNA: TGTGCCAGCAGCCTAAAGTTCGGGACAGGGACTAGGTCCAATGAGCAGTTCTTC.

The chain couples TRBV6-6 to TRBJ2-1; D not certain. V lost 4 bases and J lost 5, with 3 bases in between. There are 11 residues in the CDR3. From germline, CDR1 is MNHNY and CDR2 SVGAGI (reference sequence). CDR3 sequence: CASSSDNEQFF. For the CDR3, the DNA is TGTGCCAGCAGTTCTGACAATGAGCAGTTCTTC.

The chain links TRBV12-5 to TRBJ1-1; D not certain. This CDR3 has 13 amino acids. V was cut by 1 base and J by 11 bases, with 14 bases left in between. Germline V gene sequence: CDR1 LGHNT, CDR2 FRNRAP. CDR3 sequence reads: CASGLAVLPRAFF. The CDR3 DNA reads as TGTGCTAGTGGTTTGGCGGTTCTTCCTAGGGCTTTCTTT.

This chain connects TRBV4-2 to TRBJ2-7, with D perhaps matching TRBD2 (6 bases). From germline, CDR1 is LGHNA and CDR2 YNFKEQ. CDR3 length: 13 residues. V lost 3 bases, J lost 3 bases, and 9 bases lay in between. The CDR3 nucleotides read TGTGCCAGCAGCCAGGGGGACTTCTACGAGCAGTACTTC. This encodes CASSQGDFYEQYF.

This clone was observed once. This sequence joins TRBV11-3 and TRBJ2-3, with D perhaps TRBD2 (6 bases). The CDR3 contains 14 residues. V was shortened by 5 bases and J by 3 bases, with 12 bases between the two germline ends. Germline CDR1 is SGHNT and CDR2 is YENEEA. The CDR3 DNA reads as TGTGCCAGCAGCCAGGGAGGAGGAACAGATACGCAGTATTTT. Protein product: CASSQGGGTDTQYF. The entire variable domain, with the rest obtained from reference TRBV11-3 and TRBJ2-3, is as follows: EAGVVQSPRYKIIEKKQPVAFWCNPISGHNTLYWYLQNLGQGPELLIRYENEEAVDDSQLPKDRFSAERLKGVDSTLKIQPAELGDSAVYLCASSQGGGTDTQYFGPGTRLTVL.

Only one count was recorded for this clone. This chain uses TRBV28 with TRBJ2-7; 7 bases are a match to TRBD1. CDR1 and CDR2 (germline): MDHEN, SYDVKM. V shed 6 bases, J shed 2 bases, and the junction held 10 bases outside the gene matches. The CDR3 is 15 residues long. The CDR3 protein is CASSRGGSTAYEQYF. DNA of the CDR3: TGTGCCAGCAGCCGAGGGGGCTCGACAGCCTACGAGCAGTACTTC.

The chain carries TRBV5-1 and TRBJ1-1; D is unclear. CDR1 SGHRS and CDR2 YFSETQ come from the germline V gene. The CDR3 runs to 14 residues. V dropped 6 bases and J dropped 1 base, with 13 bases sitting between them. The CDR3 DNA sequence: TGCGCCAGCACCGCAGGAGCGGCGAACACTGAAGCTTTCTTT. As protein: CASTAGAANTEAFF.

This clone was detected only a few times. V is TRBV4-3 and J is TRBJ1-1, with TRBD1 as a possible D gene (5 bases). CDR3 length: 15 residues. The V end lost 4 bases, the J end lost 6 bases, and 18 bases lay between the germline ends. Germline-derived CDR1 and CDR2 are LGHNA and YSLEER. The CDR3 is CASSPSWGGVAEAFF. The CDR3 DNA follows: TGCGCCAGCAGCCCCTCCTGGGGGGGGGTGGCTGAAGCTTTCTTT.

The chain has TRBV18 and TRBJ1-1; 9 bases map to TRBD1. The germline CDR1 and CDR2 sequences are KGHSH and LQKENI. The CDR3 runs 14 residues. Trimming cost V 3 bases and J 9 bases; bases outside gene matches: 8. CDR3 loop: CASSPQEGQGKAFF. CDR3 DNA: TGTGCCAGCTCACCCCAGGAGGGACAGGGAAAAGCTTTCTTT.

The chain combines TRBV7-2 with TRBJ2-1; tentative D call: TRBD1 (6 bases). The V end was cut by 5 bases, the J end by 6 bases, with 20 bases between. Germline V lookup: CDR1 SGHTA, CDR2 FQGNSA. There are 16 residues in the CDR3. The CDR3 region is CASSPKMGAGSNEQFF. The CDR3 DNA reads as TGTGCCAGCAGCCCTAAAATGGGGGCGGGTAGCAATGAGCAGTTCTTC. Filled out from reference TRBV7-2 and TRBJ2-1, the complete variable domain reads GAGVSQSPSNKVTEKGKDVELRCDPISGHTALYWYRQSLGQGLEFLIYFQGNSAPDKSGLPSDRFSAERTGGSVSTLTIQRTQQEDSAVYLCASSPKMGAGSNEQFFGPGTRLTVL.

This clone was detected a few times. J is TRBJ1-6 and V is TRBV4-2; tentative D call: TRBD1 (5 bases). Germline values: CDR1 LGHNA, CDR2 YNFKEQ. Trimming took off 4 bases at V and 5 bases at J, with 18 bases between the two ends. The CDR3 runs 17 residues. The CDR3 reads CASSPPKGRADNSPLHF. The CDR3, as DNA: TGTGCCAGCAGCCCCCCCAAGGGGAGGGCCGATAATTCACCCCTCCACTTT.

The chain employs TRBV2 and TRBJ1-5; D is ambiguous. Germline loops: CDR1 SNHLY, CDR2 FYNNEI. This CDR3 is 14 amino acids long. Trimming removed 6 bases at V and 0 bases at J, with 9 bases between. This chain's CDR3 is CASRPGYSNQPQHF. The DNA of the CDR3 is TGTGCCAGCAGGCCGGGTTATAGCAATCAGCCCCAGCATTTT.